A single sample is the source of the 20 T cell receptor beta chains below, sequenced in a study of low-dose radiotherapy and immunotherapy resistance in tumors. Time point here: before trial treatment. First-strand cDNA used TRAV- and TRBV-specific primers, covering alpha and beta chains. TCR amplification used 15 to 20 PCR cycles, a constant-region primer and a V-primer adapter. One entry per CDR3 protein, called by TCRdb with MiXCR from the reads. Of some 82,000 distinct CDR3 sequences listed, approximately 20% are singletons. The sequencing here drew on PBMCs, taken before treatment. Every receptor here comes from a male donor with prostate cancer.

Many counts were recorded for this clonotype. The J gene is TRBJ1-5, the V gene TRBV6-1; D perhaps matches TRBD1 (6 bases). The CDR3 is 15 amino acids. Germline CDR1 is MNHNS and CDR2 is SASEGT. V gave up 1 base and J gave up 2 bases, with 9 bases separating them. The CDR3 sequence is CASSEGAGGNQPQHF. The CDR3 coding sequence is TGTGCCAGCAGTGAAGGTGCAGGGGGCAATCAGCCCCAGCATTTT.

Many counts were recorded for this clonotype. The V gene is TRBV29-1, the J gene TRBJ1-2; D is unclear. Deletions cut 0 bases from V and 6 bases from J, with 14 bases between. Germline CDR1 reads SQVTM; CDR2 reads ANQGSEA. The CDR3 is 14 residues long. The CDR3 is CSVEDERRIHGYTF. DNA of the CDR3: TGCAGCGTTGAAGATGAGCGTAGAATACATGGCTACACCTTC.

This clonotype was observed at least ten times. This chain links TRBV7-2 with TRBJ2-3, with D tentatively TRBD1 or TRBD2 (6 bases each). V lost 1 base, J lost 8 bases, and 22 bases lay in between. The CDR3 is 17 residues long. Per germline, CDR1 SGHTA and CDR2 FQGNSA. The CDR3 region is CASSLVGGRGLGGTQYF. The CDR3 bases are TGTGCCAGCAGCTTAGTAGGGGGTCGGGGGTTGGGTGGTACGCAGTATTTT.

The genes are TRBV3-1 and TRBJ2-2; the D gene is possibly TRBD1 (6 bases). Germline-derived CDR1 and CDR2 are LGHDT and YNNKEL (reference sequence). This CDR3 has 14 amino acids. Trimming took off 1 base at V and 6 bases at J, with 9 bases between the two ends. CDR3 bases: TGTGCCAGCAGCCAAGCACAGGGCCCCGGGGAGCTGTTTTTT. Translation gives CASSQAQGPGELFF.

This clonotype was seen repeatedly, ten times or more. The chain is built from TRBV20-1 and TRBJ2-6; D uncertain. V lost 3 bases and J 2 bases, leaving 14 bases between the germline ends. The CDR3 is 16 residues long. Germline values: CDR1 DFQATT, CDR2 SNEGSKA (reference sequence). CDR3: CSASNFVGTGANVLTF. In DNA, the CDR3 is TGCAGTGCTAGTAATTTTGTGGGGACTGGGGCCAACGTCCTGACTTTC.

With regard to this clonotype: Just one base apart from a much larger clone, this may be a read error. The V and J genes are TRBV5-4 and TRBJ2-5, with D unresolved. CDR3 size: 12 residues. Trimming took 3 bases from V and 1 from J, leaving 4 bases between them. The germline gives CDR1 SGHNT, CDR2 YYREEE (reference sequence). The CDR3: CASSSSQETQYF. Here the CDR3 DNA reads TGTGCCAGCAGCTCGAGCCAAGAGACCCAGTACTTC.

The table lists this clonotype with many counts. This sequence joins TRBV13 and TRBJ2-1, with 13 bases identical to TRBD2. The CDR3 is 17 residues long. Unmatched junction bases numbered 6, after V lost 5 bases and J lost 2 bases. Germline lookup yields CDR1 PRHDT and CDR2 FYEKMQ (reference sequence). This chain's CDR3 is CASSTHTSGGAYNEQFF. The CDR3 region has the DNA TGTGCCAGCAGCACCCACACTAGCGGGGGGGCCTACAATGAGCAGTTCTTC.

This chain connects TRBV28 to TRBJ2-7; 8 positions agree with TRBD1. Germline V gene data show CDR1 as MDHEN and CDR2 as SYDVKM. The CDR3 sequence is 15 residues long. V was pared by 5 bases and J by 4 bases, with 10 bases of the junction left unmatched. This chain's CDR3 is CASSAPGQVWYEQYF. CDR3 DNA: TGTGCCAGCAGTGCCCCGGGACAGGTCTGGTACGAGCAGTACTTC.

The rearrangement links TRBV28 to TRBJ2-3, with 12 bases fitting TRBD2. The germline V gene encodes CDR1 MDHEN and CDR2 SYDVKM. Losses at the gene ends were 4 bases for V and 0 bases for J; bases not matched to a gene: 5. The CDR3 runs 17 residues. The CDR3 nucleotides are TGTGCCAGCAGTTCCACGGGACTAGCGGGTAGCACAGATACGCAGTATTTT. Protein product: CASSSTGLAGSTDTQYF.

In its sample, this clonotype was seen many times. The chain couples TRBV29-1 to TRBJ1-1; no reliable D call. This CDR3 is 14 amino acids long. V was shortened by 2 bases and J by 5 bases, with 15 bases between the two germline ends. In germline, CDR1 is SQVTM, CDR2 ANQGSEA. The CDR3 coding sequence is TGCAGCGTTGAAATGTCGCGGTCGGGGACTGAAGCTTTCTTT. Encoded protein: CSVEMSRSGTEAFF. Drawing the rest from reference TRBV29-1 and TRBJ1-1, the complete variable domain is SAVISQKPSRDICQRGTSLTIQCQVDSQVTMMFWYRQQPGQSLTLIATANQGSEATYESGFVIDKFPISRPNLTFSTLTVSNMSPEDSSIYLCSVEMSRSGTEAFFGQGTRLTVV.

The chain carries TRBV28 and TRBJ2-7; 14 bases match TRBD2. Germline V gene lookup returns CDR1 MDHEN and CDR2 SYDVKM. The CDR3 is 17 residues long. The ends lost 5 bases at V and 3 bases at J; junction bases unmatched: 9. In DNA, the CDR3 is TGTGCCAGCAGTCCGGGACTAGCGGGAGAGGTCTACTACGAGCAGTACTTC. Its translation is CASSPGLAGEVYYEQYF.

This clonotype was counted ten times or more. The chain employs TRBV5-1 and TRBJ1-6; D gene unclear. Germline CDR1 SGHRS, CDR2 YFSETQ. The CDR3 has 15 amino acids. V was clipped by 0 bases and J by 6 bases, with 10 bases between them. CDR3 residues: CASSLGGRLNSPLHF. In DNA, the CDR3 is TGCGCCAGCAGCTTGGGTGGCAGGCTTAATTCACCCCTCCACTTT.

This clonotype was observed many times. The chain joins TRBV7-2 to TRBJ1-3, with 9 bases aligning to TRBD1. The V segment lost 5 bases and the J segment 0 bases; nucleotides outside the gene matches: 2. The CDR3 contains 15 residues. Germline-derived CDR1 and CDR2 are SGHTA and FQGNSA. This CDR3 reads CASSEGQGSGNTIYF. The CDR3 DNA reads as TGTGCCAGCAGCGAGGGACAGGGCTCTGGAAACACCATATATTTT. Using reference TRBV7-2 and TRBJ1-3 for the parts outside the CDR3, the full variable domain is GAGVSQSPSNKVTEKGKDVELRCDPISGHTALYWYRQSLGQGLEFLIYFQGNSAPDKSGLPSDRFSAERTGGSVSTLTIQRTQQEDSAVYLCASSEGQGSGNTIYFGEGSWLTVV.

This clonotype was detected ten times or more. The V call is TRBV5-1, the J call TRBJ2-1; D remains unclear. Trimming removed 0 bases at V and 3 bases at J, with 13 bases between. Germline CDR1 is SGHRS and CDR2 is YFSETQ. CDR3 size: 16 residues. CDR3 sequence (DNA): TGCGCCAGCAGCTTGGGTTCCTCAGGTTACTACAATGAGCAGTTCTTC. Translating it yields CASSLGSSGYYNEQFF.

Comment on this clonotype: The junction and the germline gene differ at one end; a read error may be behind it. The V gene is TRBV6-2 or TRBV6-3, the J gene TRBJ2-7; D unclear. This CDR3 contains 13 residues. Germline values: CDR1 MNHEY, CDR2 SVGEGT. The CDR3 region has the DNA TGTGCCAGCAGTTTGCCGGGCGTCTACGAGCAGAACTTC. This sequence encodes CASSLPGVYEQNF.

The rearrangement joins TRBV5-1 to TRBJ2-1; D is undetermined. Germline loops: CDR1 SGHRS, CDR2 YFSETQ. Trimming took 0 bases from V and 0 from J, leaving 7 bases between them. CDR3 length: 15 amino acids. The CDR3 spells CASSLVFSSYNEQFF. The CDR3 DNA is TGCGCCAGCAGCTTGGTCTTTAGCTCCTACAATGAGCAGTTCTTC.

The table lists this clonotype with many counts. This chain uses TRBV7-9 with TRBJ2-7, with a tentative D call TRBD2 (5 bases). Germline assignment: CDR1 SEHNR and CDR2 FQNEAQ (reference sequence). This CDR3 has 14 amino acids. Trimming removed 4 bases from V and 6 bases from J, with 16 bases in between. CDR3 sequence reads: CASSYREGFGEQYF. CDR3 nucleotides: TGTGCCAGCAGCTACAGAGAGGGTTTCGGCGAGCAGTACTTC. The variable domain in full, with the rest retrieved from reference TRBV7-9 and TRBJ2-7, is DTGVSQNPRHKITKRGQNVTFRCDPISEHNRLYWYRQTLGQGPEFLTYFQNEAQLEKSRLLSDRFSAERPKGSFSTLEIQRTEQGDSAMYLCASSYREGFGEQYFGPGTRLTVT.

Ten or more counts support this clonotype. The rearrangement joins TRBV6-2 or TRBV6-3 to TRBJ2-2; 7 nucleotides align to TRBD2. The junction had 5 bases not matched to a gene; V was cut back by 2 bases and J by 5 bases. Germline-derived CDR1 and CDR2 are MNHEY and SVGEGT. The CDR3 consists of 15 residues. In nucleotides, the CDR3 is TGTGCCAGCAGTTACCCCCAGCGGGGAACCGGGGAGCTGTTTTTT. Translated, it gives CASSYPQRGTGELFF.

This clonotype was observed a few times. A far larger clone is one nucleotide away, so this likely arose from a read error. The chain's CDR3 is CSVRILAANNEQYF. The CDR3 coding sequence is TGCAGCGTCAGAATTCTAGCCGCTAACAATGAGCAGTACTTC. V usage is TRBV29-1 and J usage is TRBJ2-7; D possibly corresponds to TRBD2 (5 bases). V gave up 6 bases and J gave up 7 bases, with 22 bases separating them. This CDR3 region has 14 residues. Germline loops: CDR1 SQVTM, CDR2 ANQGSEA.

This clonotype was observed at least ten times. This chain connects TRBV5-5 to TRBJ2-7, with a weak D call TRBD1 (6 bases). The CDR3 runs to 13 residues. The germline V and J ends were trimmed by 4 bases and 4 bases, with 12 bases remaining between them. CDR1 is SGHKS and CDR2 is YYEKEE in the germline V gene (reference sequence). In DNA, the CDR3 is TGTGCCAGCAGCCTGAGACAGGTTTACGAGCAGTACTTC. Amino acid sequence: CASSLRQVYEQYF.